A single TCR beta chain is shown here with its context. The record originates from a study of shared clonotypes between healthy human individuals. Sorted-subset replicate PCR reactions were performed with 200 ng DNA, corresponding to roughly 30,000 T cell genomes. TCRdb's copy holds only in-frame clones and misses some; the assay was immunoSEQ multiplex PCR. This sample has around 2,000,000 clones, with about 92% found just once. Trimming left V 6 bases short and J 6 bases short, with 14 bases between. There are 13 residues in the CDR3. Looked up from germline, CDR1 is SNHLY and CDR2 is FYNNEI. Cells designated naive CD8 were CD45RO-negative and were positively selected for CCR7, with terminally differentiated effector memory CD45RA+ cells excluded.

V usage is TRBV2 and J usage is TRBJ1-1, with a tentative D call TRBD1 (5 bases). The specimen sequenced was naive CD8+ T cells from PBMCs. This TCR was recovered from a man aged 18-30 years in good health. Some clones in this sample may be carry-over from other donors' samples. The CDR3 DNA is TGTGCCAGCAGCCCGGGGGGGAGGGCTGAAGCTTTCTTT. This gives the protein CASSPGGRAEAFF. Filled out from reference TRBV2 and TRBJ1-1, the complete variable domain reads EPEVTQTPSHQVTQMGQEVILRCVPISNHLYFYWYRQILGQKVEFLVSFYNNEISEKSEIFDDQFSVERPDGSNFTLKIRSTKLEDSAMYFCASSPGGRAEAFFGQGTRLTVV.